Detailed here is one T cell receptor beta chain. What this receptor recognizes is not known. The sample holds no much larger clone one base away, and base qualities are not on file. This entry is derived from a study of blood T cell repertoires in COVID-19 (TCRdb year 2020). About the full investigation: Samples covering the acute and convalescent phases of COVID-19 were provided by collaborators in the United States, Italy and Spain. HLA class I and class II types, where available, came from metadata supplied by the sample provider rather than from assay-based typing. The prospective study material was composed of cDNA or gDNA derived from T cells, B-cell-depleted T cells, or PBMCs. The repertoires were released in a freely available public database intended as a resource for research on the immune response to SARS-CoV-2. Samples came from the ongoing ImmuneRACE study (first 160 participants) plus 1,254 subjects from 6 global collaborators. Sample metadata almost always included a de-identified subject ID, COVID-19 status, age in years and sex. The dataset comprised deeply sampled blood TCRbeta repertoires from subjects exposed to, actively infected with, or recovered from COVID-19.

V drops 4 bases and J drops 1 base, leaving 4 bases in between. From the germline V gene (reference sequence), CDR1 is DFQATT and CDR2 is SNEGSKA. From cysteine to phenylalanine, the CDR3 is 11 amino acids long. Only the CDR3 portion is preserved as DNA: 33 bases, with reading frame beginning at the first base. One collaborating source in Seattle enrolled patients during active infection and followed them longitudinally through the course of disease. Collaborating institutions collected whole blood in K2EDTA tubes following their own protocols. For TCRbeta analysis, collaborator samples were shipped as frozen whole blood, as isolated PBMCs, or as DNA extracted from either sample type. TCRbeta CDR3 regions were amplified from genomic DNA by means of the immunoSEQ Assay, a bias-controlled multiplex PCR. Concerning the study's data processing: The number of nucleated cells in each sample was estimated from the amplification of reference gene primers within the assay. To quantify the absolute abundance of each unique TCRbeta CDR3 rearrangement, sequence reads were collapsed and filtered. Productive Simpson clonality was computed per sample as the square root of Simpson's diversity index over productive rearrangements. The source is immuneACCESS, and TCRdb retained only in-frame sequences with V and J called. Part of the clones is not carried over; for the studies checked, unresolved V genes explain less than half of this, and the remainder is unexplained. Clonal size and the V and J genes are those of that table, whereas D and trimming came from the DNA. In this sample the table shows 150,000 to 250,000 clones, around 94% of which occur a single time. The leading ten clones occupy roughly 0.7% of the sample.

The research as a whole found: How much clinical and demographic metadata was included differed by source and by participant, and the metadata was provided uncurated.

The rearranged segments are TRBV20-1 and TRBJ1-1; no confident D gene assignment can be made. Specimen: peripheral blood. This sequence was found in a man aged 25 to 40 with COVID-19, enrolled during active disease. This receptor carries the CDR3 CSATGNTEAFF. The nucleotide sequence is TGCAGTGCTACAGGGAACACTGAAGCTTTCTTT.